This TCR beta chain came from a study of T cells in Graves' hyperthyroidism and ophthalmopathy. Overall study context: Specimen type is peripheral blood, collected at initial diagnosis prior to any treatment.

Patients aged 18 to 65 with hyperthyroidism were newly diagnosed, with duration under 2 months. Uncontrolled infection, other autoimmune disease, pregnancy or lactation excluded patients. This clonotype was counted ten times or more. Deletions cut 4 bases from V and 2 bases from J, with 13 bases between. The CDR3 is 15 residues long. Germline loops: CDR1 KGHDR, CDR2 SFDVKD. TCR beta CDR3 regions were amplified from RNA transcripts. When the TCR CDR3 underwent first-round RT-PCR, the HTBI primer set was used. TCRdb reprocessed the multiplex PCR reads via MiXCR and lists one record per CDR3 protein. The data show some 800,000 distinct CDR3 sequences, 38% seen once.

This chain uses TRBV24-1 with TRBJ2-5; possibly TRBD2 for D (5 bases). Specimen: blood. The clonotype comes from a man aged 18 to 30 with Graves' hyperthyroidism. The CDR3 is CATSERTGLQETQYF. CDR3 nucleotide sequence: TGTGCCACCAGTGAACGGACGGGGTTACAAGAGACCCAGTACTTC.